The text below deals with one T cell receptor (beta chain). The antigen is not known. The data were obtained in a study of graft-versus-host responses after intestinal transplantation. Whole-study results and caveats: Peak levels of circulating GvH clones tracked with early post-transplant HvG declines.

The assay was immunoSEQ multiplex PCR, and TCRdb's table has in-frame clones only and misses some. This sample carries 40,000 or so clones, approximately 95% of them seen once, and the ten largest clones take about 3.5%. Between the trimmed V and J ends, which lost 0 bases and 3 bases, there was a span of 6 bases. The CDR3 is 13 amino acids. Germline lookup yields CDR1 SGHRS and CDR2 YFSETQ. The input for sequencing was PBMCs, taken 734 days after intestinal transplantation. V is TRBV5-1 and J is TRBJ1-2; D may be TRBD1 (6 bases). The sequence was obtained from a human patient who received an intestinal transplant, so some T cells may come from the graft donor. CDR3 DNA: TGCGCCAGCAGCTTGGGGACAGACTATGGCTACACCTTC. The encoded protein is CASSLGTDYGYTF.